This T cell receptor beta chain was identified during a study of blood T cells in healthy people across ages. Study-level results: Aged donors had fewer naive CD4+ cells and lower diversity than long-lived donors.

With a J-beta primer mix and a sample-barcoded 5' primer, a second PCR ran roughly 6 to 11 cycles. Via MiXCR, TCRdb re-called the 5' RACE reads, giving one row per CDR3 protein. Of 800,000 to 950,000 distinct CDR3 sequences listed, about 28% are singletons. This clonotype was picked up a small number of times. Its antigen is unknown. The same data also contributed to another study, on T cells of mothers and their children. According to that study: At a rate of 1.5 ug per 15 ul, cDNA synthesis received all of the extracted RNA. Sample barcodes plus 2-4 random nucleotides came from the M1S primer.

Sample: blood. The TCR was taken from a woman aged 35 to 49 in good health.

Here the CDR3 reads CASSLGWTGDSGYTF. The CDR3 coding sequence is TGTGCCAGCAGCTTGGGCTGGACAGGGGATTCTGGCTACACCTTC. The chain has TRBV7-2 and TRBJ1-2; 9 bases line up with TRBD1. V gave up 3 bases and J gave up 7 bases; unmatched junction bases: 9. Germline V gene sequence: CDR1 SGHTA, CDR2 FQGNSA. The CDR3 spans 15 residues.